This TCR beta chain was captured in a study of blood T cell repertoires in COVID-19. The wider study: Material from acute and convalescent COVID-19 was sourced from the United States, Italy and Spain. T cells, B-cell-depleted T cells, or PBMCs supplied cDNA or gDNA.

V was cut by 1 base and J by 5 bases, with 5 bases left in between. CDR3 length equals 11 residues. Germline V gene data show CDR1 as SQVTM and CDR2 as ANQGSEA. Original methodology: Reference gene primer amplification gave estimated nucleated cell counts. Sequenced by immunoSEQ multiplex PCR; TCRdb stores in-frame clones only, minus some. Clone size and the V and J calls come from that table; the DNA yielded D and trimming. The sample has a few hundred thousand clones; around 82% are singletons. The material sequenced was peripheral blood. The chain recombines TRBV29-1 with TRBJ2-5; D is unclear. This receptor was taken from a woman aged 45-59 years with acute or convalescent COVID-19. The DNA for the CDR3 is TGCAGCGTTGAAGTTGCGGAGACCCAGTACTTC. Protein product: CSVEVAETQYF.